This TCR beta chain originates from a study of T cell changes during pregnancy in multiple sclerosis. The method was immunoSEQ multiplex PCR; TCRdb's version includes in-frame clones alone and lacks a portion of them. The table lists around 60,000 clones, roughly 92% of them singletons. CDR3 length: 14 amino acids. With 0 bases removed from V and 2 bases from J, the gap between germline ends came to 6 bases. Germline values: CDR1 LGHNA, CDR2 YSLEER. The source material was peripheral blood, sampled in the second trimester of pregnancy. The clonotype was recovered from a female donor with multiple sclerosis, enrolled in a pregnancy study. The chain couples TRBV4-3 to TRBJ2-3, with D maybe TRBD2 (5 bases). The CDR3, as DNA: TGCGCCAGCAGCCAAGATAGCGCCACAGATACGCAGTATTTT. Its protein is CASSQDSATDTQYF.